The present TCR beta chain was sequenced within a study of T-cell reconstitution after alpha-beta-depleted transplantation in children. This clonotype was seen at least ten times. Germline V gene lookup returns CDR1 SGDLS and CDR2 YYNGEE. This CDR3 region has 12 residues. The ends were cut back, 0 bases at V and 6 bases at J, with 7 bases in the middle. Unique molecular identifiers were incorporated during preparation of the TCRbeta library. MiXCR, run by TCRdb on the PCR reads, gives a single entry per CDR3 protein. Among tens of thousands of distinct CDR3 sequences listed, roughly 4.4% were seen once.

The chain has TRBV9 and TRBJ2-7; D is unresolved. This material consisted of PBMCs, mostly from graft donor cells, taken 180 days after TCRalphabeta/CD19-depleted stem cell transplant. This receptor was taken from a boy under two years old who had a stem cell transplant for acute myeloid leukemia, so the T cells may come from the graft donor. CDR3 sequence (DNA): TGTGCCAGCAGCGTAGGAGGAGCCGAGCAGTACTTC. Translation: CASSVGGAEQYF.